The rows below give T cell receptor beta chains drawn from one sample of a study of regulatory T cells in long-lasting Graves disease. One entry per CDR3 protein, called by TCRdb with MiXCR from the multiplex PCR reads. This sample carries a few hundred thousand distinct CDR3 sequences, approximately 16% of them seen once, and the ten largest clones take approximately 30%. This sample also belongs to another study, concerning T cells in Graves' hyperthyroidism and ophthalmopathy.

The sequencing used peripheral blood mononuclear cells (PBMCs), collected at new diagnosis, from a patient treated with antithyroid drugs. Receptors were obtained from a man aged 40-49 years with Graves disease. Each CDR3 is given without its conserved first and last residue.

J: TRBJ1-1
V: TRBV5-5
CDR3: ASSYQGGTEAF

J: TRBJ2-3
V: TRBV7-2
CDR3: ASSSWGRGVSTDTQY

J: TRBJ2-1
V: TRBV9
CDR3: ASSPGGISYNEQF

J: TRBJ2-7
V: TRBV2
CDR3: ASSFGGGYRQY

J: TRBJ1-1
V: TRBV27
CDR3: ASSQARTGATEAF

J: TRBJ1-5
V: TRBV19
CDR3: ASRTPGDQPQH

J: TRBJ1-6
V: TRBV14
CDR3: ASSQDGDRRNGSPLH

J: TRBJ1-1
V: TRBV18
CDR3: ASSQGSNTEAF

J: TRBJ2-7
V: TRBV5-1
CDR3: ASSLPGRRDYEQY

J: TRBJ2-7
V: TRBV2
CDR3: ASRVDRSSYEQY

J: NA
V: TRBV5-1
CDR3: ASSSTGAFQETQY

J: TRBJ2-1
V: TRBV5-1
CDR3: ASSLHRGNNEQF

J: TRBJ2-1
V: TRBV15
CDR3: ATSRDRAGAAF

J: TRBJ2-7
V: TRBV28
CDR3: ASTSTPDEQY

J: TRBJ1-2
V: TRBV28
CDR3: ASSLSGSHNYGYT

J: TRBJ2-2
V: TRBV6-2/TRBV6-3
CDR3: ASSWGQGAGELF